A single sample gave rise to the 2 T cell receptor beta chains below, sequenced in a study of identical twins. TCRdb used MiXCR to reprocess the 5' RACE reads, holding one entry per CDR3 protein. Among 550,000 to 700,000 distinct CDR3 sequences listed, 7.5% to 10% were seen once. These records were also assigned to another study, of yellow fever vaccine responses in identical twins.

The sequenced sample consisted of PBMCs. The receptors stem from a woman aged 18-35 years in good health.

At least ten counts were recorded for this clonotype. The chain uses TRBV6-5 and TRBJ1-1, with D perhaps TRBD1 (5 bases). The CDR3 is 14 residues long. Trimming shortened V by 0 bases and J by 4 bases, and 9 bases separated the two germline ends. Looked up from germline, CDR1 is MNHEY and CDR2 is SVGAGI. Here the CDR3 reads CASSYSAQGTEAFF. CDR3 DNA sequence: TGTGCCAGCAGTTACTCGGCGCAGGGCACTGAAGCTTTCTTT.

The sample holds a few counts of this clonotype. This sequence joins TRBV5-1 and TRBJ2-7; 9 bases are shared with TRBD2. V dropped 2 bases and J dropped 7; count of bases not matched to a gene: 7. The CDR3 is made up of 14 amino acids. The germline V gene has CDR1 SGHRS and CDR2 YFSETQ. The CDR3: CASSLAGGSLEQYF. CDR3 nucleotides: TGCGCCAGCAGCTTAGCGGGGGGTTCCCTGGAGCAGTACTTC. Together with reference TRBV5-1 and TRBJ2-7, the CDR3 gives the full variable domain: KAGVTQTPRYLIKTRGQQVTLSCSPISGHRSVSWYQQTPGQGLQFLFEYFSETQRNKGNFPGRFSGRQFSNSRSEMNVSTLELGDSALYLCASSLAGGSLEQYFGPGTRLTVT.